This entry concerns a single TCR beta chain. Its matching antigen is unknown. The CDR3 is 17 amino acids. Trimming cost V 0 bases and J 0 bases, with 15 bases left between them. The germline V gene encodes CDR1 SGHDT and CDR2 YYEEEE. Constant-segment primers were used for 5'RACE, and the resulting TCR alpha and TCR beta cDNA libraries carried sample barcodes and UMIs. TCRdb reprocessed the 5' RACE reads with MiXCR, giving one entry per CDR3 protein. The top ten hold roughly 20% of the sample, which has approximately 300,000 distinct CDR3 sequences, approximately 15% seen once. The source of the sample is a study of T-cell memory formation after mild COVID-19. Study-level findings and limits: Second-wave clones with a day 37 peak had unconfirmed SARS-CoV-2 specificity. Researchers found some responding clones in pre-infection memory, a sign that cross-reactive memory joined. Largely, contracting CD4+ clones fell within CM and EM, and contracting CD8+ clones within EMRA.

This sequence was found in a man aged 18 to 35 who had mild COVID-19 (a few samples of this study predate the infection). Cell type and time point are not known. V and J are TRBV5-6 and TRBJ1-1; D uncertain. Material for sequencing was PBMCs or a T cell subset sorted from them (not recorded which). The CDR3 region has the DNA TGTGCCAGCAGCTTGGAAAGCCTATGGGCTCTGAACACTGAAGCTTTCTTT. Its translation: CASSLESLWALNTEAFF.